This T cell receptor (beta chain) was identified during a study of OX40 agonist ivuxolimab in advanced cancers. The wider study: Participants averaged approximately 65 years of age (range about 23 to 90) and were roughly 83% male. Overall study findings and caveats: The investigators did not determine what antigen specificity the expanded peripheral T cells had. There was clonal expansion of CD4+ and CD8+ blood T cells by week 6 at 0.1 to 3.0 mg/kg. On average, a greater number of expanded clones characterised CD8+ T cells relative to CD4+.

On this clone: Its antigen is undetermined.

Germline CDR1 is MDHEN and CDR2 is SYDVKM. Trimming took 6 bases from V and 11 from J, leaving 11 bases between them. This CDR3 comprises 11 residues. Repertoires were generated with immunoSEQ multiplex PCR, while TCRdb's copy carries only in-frame clones and drops some. This sample has 40,000 to 45,000 clones, with more than 80% found just once. This receptor was taken from an adult with an advanced solid tumor such as melanoma, head and neck, liver or kidney cancer. Sequencing was performed on CD4+ or CD8+ T cells sorted from blood, taken in a trial of the OX40 agonist ivuxolimab. The gene calls are TRBV28 and TRBJ2-1; D is perhaps TRBD1 (6 bases). The CDR3 region is CASRYRAKQFF. The CDR3 bases are TGTGCCAGCAGGTACAGGGCTAAGCAGTTCTTC.